This TCR beta chain was sequenced during a study of blood T cell repertoires in COVID-19 (dated by TCRdb to about 2020). Broadly, across the study: Samples covering the acute and convalescent phases of COVID-19 were provided by collaborators in the United States, Italy and Spain. The material from the prospective study consisted of cDNA or gDNA derived from T cells, B-cell-depleted T cells, or PBMCs. Deeply sampled blood TCRbeta repertoires from subjects exposed to, actively infected with, or recovered from COVID-19 were included in the dataset. The repertoires were made available in a free public database intended to serve as a resource for research on the immune response to SARS-CoV-2. The samples were drawn from two sources: the first 160 participants of the ongoing ImmuneRACE study, and about 1,300 subjects contributed by 6 global collaborators. Sample metadata almost always included a de-identified subject ID, COVID-19 status, age in years and sex. Where available, HLA class I and class II types were obtained from metadata supplied by the sample provider rather than from assay-based typing. What the study reported, not specific to this receptor: The quantity of clinical and demographic metadata differed by source and by participant and was supplied without curation.

The immunoSEQ Assay, a bias-controlled multiplex PCR, was used to amplify TCRbeta CDR3 regions from genomic DNA. Under the source paper's analysis protocol: Nucleated cell counts per sample were estimated from amplification of reference gene primers within the assay. To quantify the absolute abundance of each unique TCRbeta CDR3 rearrangement, sequence reads were collapsed and filtered. For each sample, productive Simpson clonality was calculated as the square root of Simpson's diversity index across productive rearrangements. This immuneACCESS table, as held by TCRdb, lists in-frame sequences with V and J called but not all clones. Of the missing ones, under half trace to an unresolved V gene in checked studies; the others have no known cause. V, J and clone size were drawn from that table, and D and trimming were deduced from the DNA. The sample table records almost 400,000 clones; 85% to 90% of these occur just once. The ten top clones hold 1.5% to 2% of the sample.

From a lookup of the germline V gene, CDR1 and CDR2 are SQVTM and ANQGSEA. The CDR3 starts with the cysteine, ends with the phenylalanine, and has 16 residues. Only CDR3 DNA is held: 48 bases, read in frame from base 1. Participants in the prospective study were enrolled through a virtual design, were aged roughly 18 to 95 years, and lived in about two dozen United States geographic areas. In the prospective study, cohorts were assigned on the basis of participant-reported clinical history obtained from a screening survey and a study questionnaire. Recovered participants in ImmuneRACE Cohort 3 were defined by two consecutive negative NP/OP PCR tests, clearance by a healthcare professional, or resolution of symptoms. Each participant in the prospective study had whole blood, serum and a nasopharyngeal or oropharyngeal swab collected by mobile phlebotomists. Additional blood draws and questionnaires over an approximately two-month period could optionally be provided by prospective study participants. Before DNA extraction, prospective study blood samples were shipped either frozen or at room temperature.

Points on this clone: Its antigen is unknown. An end of the junction does not agree with germline; a read error may underlie this.

This clonotype originated in a woman under 40 who had recovered from COVID-19. Source material: PBMCs or T cells enriched from blood (not recorded which). The chain is made from TRBV29-1 and TRBJ2-7; matching of 6 bases hints at TRBD1 as the D gene. The sequenced DNA: TGCAGCGTGGAAGGGGTACAGGGAAGGGCCAACTACGAGCAGTACTTC. This is translated as CSVEGVQGRANYEQYF.